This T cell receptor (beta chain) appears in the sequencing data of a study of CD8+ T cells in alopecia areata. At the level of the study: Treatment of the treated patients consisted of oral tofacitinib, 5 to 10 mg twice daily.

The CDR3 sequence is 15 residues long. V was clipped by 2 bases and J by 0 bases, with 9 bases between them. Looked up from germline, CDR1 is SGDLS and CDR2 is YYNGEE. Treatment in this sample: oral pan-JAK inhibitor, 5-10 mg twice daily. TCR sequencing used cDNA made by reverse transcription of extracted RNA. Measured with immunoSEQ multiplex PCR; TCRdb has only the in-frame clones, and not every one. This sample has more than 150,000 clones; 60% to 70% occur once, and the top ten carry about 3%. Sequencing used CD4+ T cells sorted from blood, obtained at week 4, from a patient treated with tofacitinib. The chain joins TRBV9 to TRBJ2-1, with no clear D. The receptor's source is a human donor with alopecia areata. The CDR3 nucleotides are TGTGCCAGCAGCGTGGTACCGAGCTCCTACAATGAGCAGTTCTTC. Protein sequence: CASSVVPSSYNEQFF.